The 29 T cell receptor beta chains below all came from one sample that was sequenced in a study of CD8+CD57+ T cells in acquired aplastic anemia. For CDR3 and TCR beta VDJ profiling, genomic DNA was the template used. MiXCR, run by TCRdb on the reads, gives a single entry per CDR3 protein. The sample includes under 200,000 distinct CDR3 sequences, roughly half of them seen just once. All sequencing subjects had displayed CD8+CD57+ cell expansion on flow cytometry. The material sequenced was sorted CD4+, CD8+, or CD8+CD57+ T cells (not recorded which) from PBMCs. These receptors came from a human donor with aplastic anemia.

This clonotype occurred a few times. The junction and the germline gene differ at one end; a read error may be behind it. The CDR3 protein is CATSRVTHTQYF. CDR3 in DNA: TGTGCCACCAGCAGAGTCACACATACGCAGTATTTT. The gene calls are TRBV15 and TRBJ2-3; D is undetermined. Germline CDR1 and CDR2: LNHNV and YYDKDF (reference sequence). The CDR3 consists of 12 residues.

The chain has TRBV20-1 and TRBJ1-5; TRBD1 is a possible D gene (6 bases). Germline-derived CDR1 and CDR2 are DFQATT and SNEGSKA (reference sequence). This CDR3 region has 15 residues. The V and J ends lost 2 bases and 7 bases respectively, with 18 bases between them. The CDR3 protein is CSARSGGGHEQPQHF. In nucleotides, the CDR3 is TGCAGTGCTAGAAGCGGAGGGGGGCATGAACAGCCCCAGCATTTT.

The table lists this clonotype with many counts. This chain uses TRBV28 with TRBJ1-2; 7 positions agree with TRBD1. CDR1 and CDR2 (germline): MDHEN, SYDVKM. The trim removed 10 bases at V and 4 bases at J, leaving 9 bases unmatched. The length of the CDR3 is 13 residues. CDR3 nucleotides: TGTGCCACCCGACAGGGCTTGGCCTATGGCTACACCTTC. Translating gives CATRQGLAYGYTF.

The chain couples TRBV6-4 to TRBJ1-1; 7 nucleotides line up with TRBD1. Unmatched junction bases numbered 9, after V lost 5 bases and J lost 0 bases. CDR1 is MRHNA, CDR2 SNTAGT, per germline. This CDR3 has 16 residues. The CDR3 is CASSHLGQVLNTEAFF. The DNA for the CDR3 is TGTGCCAGCAGTCACTTAGGACAGGTGTTGAACACTGAAGCTTTCTTT.

This rearrangement joins TRBV29-1 to TRBJ1-1; 7 bases are a match to TRBD1. Germline V CDR1 and CDR2: SQVTM, ANQGSEA. Losses at the gene ends were 7 bases for V and 6 bases for J; bases not matched to a gene: 2. The CDR3 loop spans 10 amino acids. CDR3 bases: TGCAGCGGACAGGGTTCTGAAGCTTTCTTT. This sequence encodes CSGQGSEAFF.

A few counts support this clonotype. The gene calls are TRBV2 and TRBJ2-1; 8 bases agree with TRBD1. Germline CDR1 is SNHLY and CDR2 is FYNNEI. CDR3 length: 14 amino acids. V was clipped by 5 bases and J by 6 bases; unmatched bases: 6. CDR3 protein: CASSRDRPPNEQFF. CDR3 nucleotide sequence: TGTGCCAGCAGTAGGGACAGGCCACCCAATGAGCAGTTCTTC.

This clonotype has only one observation. The V gene is TRBV24-1, the J gene TRBJ2-3; 10 bases agree with TRBD2. With V trimmed by 0 bases and J by 4 bases, 3 bases remained unmatched. This CDR3 has 16 amino acids. CDR1 and CDR2 (germline): KGHDR, SFDVKD. The CDR3 loop reads CATSDLASGRPDTQYF. For the CDR3, the DNA is TGTGCCACCAGTGATTTGGCTAGCGGGAGACCAGATACGCAGTATTTT.

On this clonotype itself: One junction end does not reproduce the germline sequence, and a read error may be involved. This chain connects TRBV2 to TRBJ2-7, with D possibly matching TRBD2 (6 bases). Germline V gives CDR1 SNHLY, CDR2 FYNNEI. This CDR3 region has 11 residues. In DNA form, the CDR3 reads TGTGCCAGCTCTAGAGAAAGCAGGGAGGACTTC. As protein: CASSRESREDF. The entire variable domain, with the rest obtained from reference TRBV2 and TRBJ2-7, is as follows: EPEVTQTPSHQVTQMGQEVILRCVPISNHLYFYWYRQILGQKVEFLVSFYNNEISEKSEIFDDQFSVERPDGSNFTLKIRSTKLEDSAMYFCASSRESREDFGPGTRLTVT.

The chain employs TRBV25-1 and TRBJ2-1; 11 nucleotides line up with TRBD2. The V gene end was trimmed by 9 bases and the J gene end by 5 bases; junction bases not matched to a gene: 12. The CDR3 totals 16 residues. The germline V gene has CDR1 MGHDK and CDR2 SYGVNS. CDR3 in DNA: TGTGCCAGTAACGGGGGAGGGACTAGCGGACACAATGAGCAGTTCTTC. Translated, it gives CASNGGGTSGHNEQFF.

The chain is built from TRBV15 and TRBJ2-5, with D perhaps TRBD2 (6 bases). V lost 5 bases and J 3 bases, leaving 16 bases between the germline ends. The CDR3 runs 15 residues. From germline, CDR1 is LNHNV and CDR2 YYDKDF (reference sequence). This CDR3 is CATSGSKDYEETQYF. DNA for the CDR3: TGTGCCACCAGCGGCTCGAAGGACTATGAAGAGACCCAGTACTTC.

This clonotype came up many times. Germline and junction disagree at one end, which may indicate a read error. The chain links TRBV7-7 to TRBJ2-5; 7 bases agree with TRBD1. CDR1 SSHAT and CDR2 FNYEAQ come from the germline V gene (reference sequence). The CDR3 has 14 residues. CDR3 residues: CASSSDRVGETQYF. The CDR3 bases are TGTGCTAGCAGCTCCGACAGGGTAGGGGAGACCCAGTACTTC.

CDR3 protein: CASQGLTGGASEQYF. For the CDR3, the DNA is TGTGCCAGCCAGGGGCTAACAGGGGGCGCGTCCGAGCAGTACTTC. This chain uses TRBV7-9 with TRBJ2-7, with 9 bases that match TRBD1. V trimming: 8 bases; J trimming: 6 bases; junction bases outside the gene matches: 14. Per germline, CDR1 SEHNR and CDR2 FQNEAQ (reference sequence). The CDR3 consists of 15 residues.

To note about this clonotype: A read error may explain this, as a much larger clone is one base away. The J gene is TRBJ1-1, the V gene TRBV6-1; D not certain. The CDR3 runs 13 residues. Germline V lookup: CDR1 MNHNS, CDR2 SASEGT. The CDR3 sequence is CAGSEQQTSEAFF. The CDR3 DNA follows: TGTGCCGGCAGTGAACAGCAGACCAGTGAAGCTTTCTTT.

As to this clonotype: A read error may be the cause here, since a much bigger clone is one base away. The rearrangement joins TRBV18 to TRBJ2-5; unclear D gene. This CDR3 is built from 13 residues. Germline V gene data show CDR1 as KGHSH and CDR2 as LQKENI. With 0 bases removed from V and 7 bases from J, the gap between germline ends came to 9 bases. This CDR3 reads CASSPPVLGTQYF. DNA of the CDR3: TGTGCCAGCTCACCACCGGTCTTGGGGACCCAGTACTTC. The full variable domain, rest sourced from reference TRBV18 and TRBJ2-5, is NAGVMQNPRHLVRRRGQEARLRCSPMKGHSHVYWYRQLPEEGLKFMVYLQKENIIDESGMPKERFSAEFPKEGPSILRIQQVVRGDSAAYFCASSPPVLGTQYFGPGTRLLVL.

This rearrangement joins TRBV5-1 to TRBJ1-1, with unresolved D. Trimming shortened V by 0 bases and J by 8 bases, and 8 bases separated the two germline ends. This CDR3 region has 12 residues. Germline V CDR1 and CDR2: SGHRS, YFSETQ. Written as DNA, the CDR3 is TGCGCCAGCAGCTTGGGGGGATTGGAAGCTTTCTTT. Translation: CASSLGGLEAFF.

Notes on this clonotype: Since a much larger clone is just one base distant, this may be a read error. The genes are TRBV12-3 or TRBV12-4 and TRBJ2-5, with 10 bases aligning to TRBD2. The CDR3 has 16 amino acids. The CDR3 nucleotides are TGTGCCAGCAGTTTAGAGGCTGCTAGCGGGGGTGGGACCCAGTGCTTC. Translating gives CASSLEAASGGGTQCF.

The rearrangement links TRBV14 to TRBJ2-2; D gene ambiguous. With 3 bases removed from V and 6 bases from J, the gap between germline ends came to 2 bases. In germline, CDR1 is SGHDN, CDR2 FVKESK. The CDR3 is 11 residues long. The CDR3 protein is CASSHSGELFF. DNA of the CDR3: TGTGCCAGCAGCCACTCCGGGGAGCTGTTTTTT.

This clonotype was counted many times. The chain has TRBV15 and TRBJ2-6, with D maybe TRBD1 (5 bases). CDR1 and CDR2 from the germline V gene are LNHNV and YYDKDF (reference sequence). V lost 3 bases and J 1 base, leaving 7 bases between the germline ends. This CDR3 spans 15 amino acids. CDR3 DNA sequence: TGTGCCACCAGCAGCAGGGATTCTGGGGCCAACGTCCTGACTTTC. Protein product: CATSSRDSGANVLTF. The full variable domain, completed using reference TRBV15 and TRBJ2-6, is DAMVIQNPRYQVTQFGKPVTLSCSQTLNHNVMYWYQQKSSQAPKLLFHYYDKDFNNEADTPDNFQSRRPNTSFCFLDIRSPGLGDTAMYLCATSSRDSGANVLTFGAGSRLTVL.

This clonotype was counted ten times or more. The rearrangement links TRBV29-1 to TRBJ2-3; D could derive from TRBD1 or TRBD2 (5 bases each). Trimming removed 6 bases from V and 5 bases from J, with 15 bases in between. Germline V lookup: CDR1 SQVTM, CDR2 ANQGSEA. This CDR3 has 13 amino acids. The CDR3, as DNA: TGCAGCGTCTCGAGGGGTTTAGGAGATACGCAGTATTTT. Translated: CSVSRGLGDTQYF.

V and J are TRBV19 and TRBJ1-6, with D perhaps TRBD1 (6 bases). Deletions cut 5 bases from V and 10 bases from J, with 12 bases between. The CDR3 has 13 amino acids. Germline loops: CDR1 LNHDA, CDR2 SQIVND (reference sequence). The CDR3 is CASSLPQGSPLHF. The CDR3 coding sequence is TGTGCCAGTAGTCTTCCACAGGGATCACCCCTCCACTTT.

This clonotype was seen only a few times. The chain carries TRBV10-3 and TRBJ1-1, with D uncertain. Germline loops: CDR1 ENHRY, CDR2 SYGVKD. The V end lost 3 bases, the J end lost 0 bases, and 11 bases lay between the germline ends. This CDR3 has 15 amino acids. CDR3 coding DNA: TGTGCCATCAGTGATGTGGGATCCCTGAACACTGAAGCTTTCTTT. As protein: CAISDVGSLNTEAFF.

About this clonotype: One junction end does not reproduce the germline sequence, and a read error may be involved. The V and J genes are TRBV2 and TRBJ1-3; the D is unclear. This CDR3 spans 14 amino acids. Germline V CDR1 and CDR2: SNHLY, FYNNEI. The CDR3 here is CASRMSGSGNIIYF. CDR3 coding DNA: TGTGCCAGCAGGATGAGCGGCTCTGGAAACATCATATATTTT.

This clonotype turned up a few times. The gene calls are TRBV10-3 and TRBJ1-1, with 10 bases matching TRBD1. This CDR3 region has 14 residues. The germline V gene has CDR1 ENHRY and CDR2 SYGVKD. The J segment lost 5 bases and the V segment lost 6 bases, leaving 6 bases of the junction unmatched. The CDR3 is CAISGTGDMTEAFF. The CDR3 DNA sequence: TGTGCCATCAGCGGGACAGGGGATATGACTGAAGCTTTCTTT.

The rearrangement joins TRBV19 to TRBJ1-2; no firm D call. The CDR3 is made up of 13 amino acids. Germline CDR1 reads LNHDA; CDR2 reads SQIVND (reference sequence). V was shortened by 3 bases and J by 4 bases, with 9 bases between the two germline ends. The CDR3 nucleotides read TGTGCCAGTAGTATCCCCACGGTCTATGGCTACACCTTC. Translating it yields CASSIPTVYGYTF.

This clonotype has at least ten counts. The chain links TRBV6-1 to TRBJ2-1, with TRBD2 matching 11 bases. V lost 4 bases and J lost 6; bases outside the gene matches: 8. CDR1 and CDR2 from the germline V gene are MNHNS and SASEGT. The CDR3 has 16 residues. The CDR3 spells CASSATTSGSSNEQFF. CDR3 nucleotides: TGTGCCAGCAGTGCCACCACTAGCGGGAGCAGCAATGAGCAGTTCTTC.

This clonotype has ten or more counts. This sequence joins TRBV7-9 and TRBJ2-2; D possibly corresponds to TRBD1 (6 bases). This CDR3 spans 15 amino acids. The germline V and J ends were trimmed by 2 bases and 5 bases, with 12 bases remaining between them. CDR1 SEHNR and CDR2 FQNEAQ come from the germline V gene (reference sequence). CDR3 loop: CASSLQGQGTGELFF. In DNA form, the CDR3 reads TGTGCCAGCAGCTTACAGGGGCAGGGAACCGGGGAGCTGTTTTTT.

This clonotype was picked up many times. This sequence joins TRBV15 and TRBJ2-7; D may be TRBD1 (6 bases). Trimming took off 0 bases at V and 3 bases at J, with 9 bases between the two ends. The germline V gene encodes CDR1 LNHNV and CDR2 YYDKDF (reference sequence). The CDR3 extends over 14 amino acids. In DNA, the CDR3 is TGTGCCACCAGCAGAGATGTAGGGGGCTACGAGCAGTACTTC. It yields the protein CATSRDVGGYEQYF.

This clonotype was observed at least ten times. The V gene is TRBV7-2, the J gene TRBJ1-5; possibly TRBD1 for D (5 bases). CDR1 and CDR2 (germline): SGHTA, FQGNSA. The CDR3 sequence is 15 residues long. The ends were cut back, 0 bases at V and 6 bases at J, with 12 bases in the middle. The CDR3: CASSLAWGRSQPQHF. The CDR3 region has the DNA TGTGCCAGCAGCTTAGCTTGGGGCAGGAGTCAGCCCCAGCATTTT.

The CDR3 reads CSARRDANYGYTF. In DNA, the CDR3 is TGCAGTGCTAGACGGGATGCCAACTATGGCTACACCTTC. The chain couples TRBV20-1 to TRBJ1-2; no definite D call. The ends were cut back, 2 bases at V and 2 bases at J, with 9 bases in the middle. Germline V gene data show CDR1 as DFQATT and CDR2 as SNEGSKA (reference sequence). The CDR3 extends over 13 amino acids.